The T cell receptor (beta chain) described here comes from a study of blood T cell repertoires in COVID-19. As for the study in general: The samples span acute and convalescent COVID-19 from the United States, Italy and Spain.

Authors' methods: Amplification from reference gene primers served as the basis for estimated nucleated cell counts. Here immunoSEQ multiplex PCR was the method, and the copy in TCRdb shows in-frame clones only, minus some. The D gene and trimming were derived from the DNA, and the V and J assignments and clone size from that table. The sample lists under 95,000 clones; 83% were seen once. The CDR3 length is 12 residues. Trimming stripped 9 bases from V and 9 bases from J, with 14 bases between. Germline values: CDR1 MNHNY, CDR2 SVGAGI (reference sequence). V is TRBV6-6 and J is TRBJ2-2; no reliable D call. The sample comprised peripheral blood. The TCR was taken from a woman over 75 with acute or convalescent COVID-19. CDR3 amino acids: CASCVESRELFF. Written as DNA, the CDR3 is TGTGCCAGTTGTGTGGAGTCCCGGGAGCTGTTTTTT.